A single sample gave rise to the 2 T cell receptor beta chains below, sequenced in a study of cytomegalovirus exposure and HLA in healthy donors. Generated by immunoSEQ multiplex PCR, the TCRdb table keeps only in-frame clones and is missing some. The sample shows around 140,000 clones, about 87% of them seen only once. Sequenced input: PBMCs. The receptors were gathered from a man aged 18 to 30 in good health and CMV-seropositive.

This clone was seen just once. The chain links TRBV27 to TRBJ2-1, with D possibly matching TRBD1 (5 bases). V dropped 2 bases and J dropped 3 bases, with 8 bases sitting between them. This CDR3 spans 14 amino acids. The V gene's germline CDR1 is MNHEY and CDR2 SMNVEV (reference sequence). CDR3 residues: CASSLGDSYNEQFF. For the CDR3, the DNA is TGTGCCAGCAGTTTAGGTGACAGCTACAATGAGCAGTTCTTC.

The genes are TRBV12-5 and TRBJ1-2; unclear D gene. Germline V CDR1 and CDR2: LGHNT, FRNRAP. V shed 1 base and J shed 7 bases, with 10 bases lying between them. The length of the CDR3 is 13 residues. The CDR3 DNA sequence: TGTGCTAGTGGTTTGGACCATGGGCGTGGCTACACCTTC. This sequence encodes CASGLDHGRGYTF.